Sequencing of this T cell receptor beta chain was carried out in a study of blood T cell repertoires in COVID-19 (TCRdb year 2020). As for the study more broadly: The collaborator samples originated in the United States, Italy and Spain and spanned the acute and convalescent phases of COVID-19. Samples were obtained from the ongoing ImmuneRACE study (first 160 participants) and from 950 to 1,500 subjects provided by 6 global collaborators. The material from the prospective study consisted of cDNA or gDNA derived from T cells, B-cell-depleted T cells, or PBMCs. Where available, HLA class I and class II types were taken from metadata supplied by the sample provider and were not determined by assay-based typing. Sample metadata almost always included a de-identified subject ID, COVID-19 status, age in years and sex. The repertoires were made available in a free public database intended to serve as a resource for research on the immune response to SARS-CoV-2. Subjects who had been exposed to COVID-19, were actively infected with it, or had recovered from it provided the deeply sampled blood TCRbeta repertoires that made up the dataset. Findings and caveats that apply to the study as a whole: Clinical and demographic metadata were provided uncurated, with the amount varying by source and participant.

TCRbeta CDR3 regions were amplified from genomic DNA using the immunoSEQ Assay, a bias-controlled multiplex PCR. The paper's processing steps were these. The number of nucleated cells in each sample was estimated from the amplification of reference gene primers within the assay. To quantify the absolute abundance of each unique TCRbeta CDR3 rearrangement, sequence reads were collapsed and filtered. For each sample, productive Simpson clonality was calculated as the square root of Simpson's diversity index across productive rearrangements. TCRdb stores this immuneACCESS table with in-frame sequences only. Part of the clones is absent; in the studies checked, under half of the shortfall reflects unresolved V genes, and no reason is known for the rest. V, J and clone size reflect that table, while D and trimming were determined from the DNA. The sample records under 250,000 clones, approximately 80% of which are singletons. Jointly, the top ten make up over 10% of the sample.

Comment on this clone: Its target antigen remains unknown. The sample holds no much larger clone one base away, and base qualities are not on file.

Collaborating institutions collected whole blood in K2EDTA tubes following their own protocols. For TCRbeta analysis, collaborators shipped samples in one of three forms: frozen whole blood, isolated PBMCs, or DNA extracted from either of those sample types. The TCR sequence derives from a human donor in a cohort sampled during active COVID-19. The sample was peripheral blood.

The bases read TGTGCCAGCAGTTTCTTCGCCACAGGGTTGGGTCAGCCCCAGCATTTT. Translation gives CASSFFATGLGQPQHF. Here the chain combines TRBV28 and TRBJ1-5; 6 matching bases give a weak D call of TRBD1. Deletion took 3 bases off V and 6 bases off J, with a span of 18 bases between the germline ends. Reading the germline V gene gives CDR1 MDHEN and CDR2 SYDVKM. CDR3 length: 16 amino acids, cysteine to phenylalanine. Of the read, only the CDR3 DNA is kept; its 48 bases are in frame from base 1. Beyond the CDR3, the reference TRBV28 and TRBJ1-5 genes provide the residues; the full variable domain reads: DVKVTQSSRYLVKRTGEKVFLECVQDMDHENMFWYRQDPGLGLRLIYFSYDVKMKEKGDIPEGYSVSREKKERFSLILESASTNQTSMYLCASSFFATGLGQPQHFGDGTRLSIL.